The clone carrying this TCR beta chain was picked up a small number of times. Its antigen is not known. CDR1 is SGDLS, CDR2 YYNGEE, per germline. Trimming left V 0 bases short and J 2 bases short, with 10 bases between. CDR3 size: 15 residues. These data are taken from a study of T cells in Graves' hyperthyroidism and ophthalmopathy. Study in general: Initial diagnosis, before any treatment, was when peripheral blood was collected.

Whole-study results and caveats: Model-based prediction identified ophthalmopathy a median about 6.8 months prior to its onset.

Patients aged 18 to 65 had newly diagnosed hyperthyroidism of under 2 months' duration. A roughly 9.7 ml volume of fresh peripheral blood provided the PBMCs. Authors of the study amplified TCR beta CDR3 regions from RNA transcripts. During a first-round RT-PCR of the TCR CDR3, the HTBI primer set was used. One entry per CDR3 protein results from TCRdb running MiXCR on the multiplex PCR reads. The sample lists more than 550,000 distinct CDR3 sequences; roughly a sixth were seen once. The TCR was taken from a woman aged 45-60 years with Graves' hyperthyroidism that later progressed to Graves' ophthalmopathy. J is TRBJ2-3 and V is TRBV9; no clear D. Sequencing used blood. CDR3 DNA sequence: TGTGCCAGCAGCGTAGGTAACAGACCCACAGATACGCAGTATTTT. As protein: CASSVGNRPTDTQYF.